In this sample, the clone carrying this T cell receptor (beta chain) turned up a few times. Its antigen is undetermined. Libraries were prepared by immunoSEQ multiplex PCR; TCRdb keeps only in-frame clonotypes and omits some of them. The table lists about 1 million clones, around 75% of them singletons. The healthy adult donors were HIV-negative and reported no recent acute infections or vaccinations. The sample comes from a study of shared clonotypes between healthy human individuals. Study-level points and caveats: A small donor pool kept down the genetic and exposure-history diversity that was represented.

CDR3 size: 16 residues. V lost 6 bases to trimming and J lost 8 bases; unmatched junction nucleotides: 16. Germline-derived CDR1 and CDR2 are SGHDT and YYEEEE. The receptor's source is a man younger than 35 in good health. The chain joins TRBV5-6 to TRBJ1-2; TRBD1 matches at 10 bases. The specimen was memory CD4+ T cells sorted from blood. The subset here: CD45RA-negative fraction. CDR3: CASKHRSTGGFHGYTF. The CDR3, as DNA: TGTGCCAGCAAACACCGATCGACAGGGGGCTTTCACGGCTACACCTTC.